This T cell receptor (beta chain) originates from a study of shared clonotypes between healthy human individuals (dated by TCRdb to about 2020). Context from the whole study: The cohort included three men and a couple of women between 18 and 49 years of age. To increase sequencing depth and limit assay-specific biases, different laboratories used diverse techniques to prepare libraries and sequence TCR repertoires. To estimate repertoire size and how much clonotype sharing occurs between individuals, the study deeply sequenced the blood TCR repertoires of roughly 5 healthy adults. Leukapheresis yielded between about 0.94 and 8.9 billion PBMCs per donor. For each donor, three plates each were used for CD4 naive and CD4 memory, two plates were used for CD8 naive, and one plate was used for CD8 memory. On the study overall, not on this receptor specifically: Pairwise subsampling led to the expectation that sequencing depth would affect the degree of clonotype sharing among donors. Incomplete sequencing was indicated by rarefaction of sorted-subset datasets, despite the large sequencing depth. Naive subsets generally had larger estimated clonotype richness than memory subsets did. Because the study included only a small number of donors, the genetic and exposure-history diversity represented was limited. Sampling was restricted to blood, and TCR repertoires in tissues likely differ from the TCR repertoires found in blood. Compared with non-shared clonotypes, the clonotypes found in all four sorted-subset donors had higher generation probabilities. Sharing across a handful of donors was observed for around 5% of naive CD4, around 3.5% of naive CD8, 2% to 2.5% of memory CD4, and less than 0.45% of memory CD8 clonotypes.

TCR CDR3 regions were amplified from genomic DNA by multiplex PCR using the deep immunoSEQ assay. Genomic DNA extracted from each cell subset was distributed evenly over all wells of several immunoSEQ 96-well plates, and each plate served as one replicate. Each replicate PCR for sorted subsets received 200 ng genomic DNA, equal to roughly 33,000 T cell genomes. Purified libraries were measured with a Qubit 3.0 fluorometer, size-checked on a Bioanalyzer 2100, and measured again with the KAPA Library Quantification kit. Every immunoSEQ 96-well plate was sequenced on a dedicated single-read 150-cycle Illumina NextSeq 550 flow cell. The authors' analysis ran thus. Because only junctional sequences without quality scores were contained in the immunoSEQ output, filtering matching that applied to full-length reads could not be performed. To assign V/J genes and CDR3, sequences were annotated against IMGT germline references using PyIR, a Python wrapper for IgBLAST v1.9. Reads were filtered out if the reads had weak V/J assignments (E-value above 1e-6), no CDR3, stop codons, out-of-frame junctions, or ambiguous translated residues. A V3J clonotype was defined by an identical inferred V gene, J gene, and CDR3 amino acid sequence. Percentage overlap between repertoires was computed as shared unique clonotypes divided by the size of the smaller repertoire. RTK rarefaction, the Chao1 estimator, and Recon v2.1 estimates of unobserved clonotypes were used to assess repertoire richness. Generation probabilities were computed with OLGA for all TCRbeta clonotypes obtained by the gDNA method from four donors. Sourced from immuneACCESS, this table was stored by TCRdb with only in-frame sequences that have V and J called. A share of the clones is absent; for the studies checked, an unresolved V gene accounts for under half, and the remainder has no known explanation. V and J calls plus clone size are reproduced from that table; the DNA served to infer D and trimming. Recorded for this sample are under 700,000 clones; around 95% of them occurred a single time. The ten biggest clones cover over 0.1% of the sample.

As to this clone: Its antigen is not yet known. No qualities accompany the bases; no much larger clone lies one base away.

For the CD8 naive samples, CD45RO-negative cells were positively selected for CCR7, yielding a CD45RA+CCR7+ population from which TemRA cells were excluded. Healthy HIV-negative adults with no recently reported acute infections or vaccinations were included as donors. Every donor was a Caucasian adult living in Nashville, Tennessee, USA. Blood was obtained by leukapheresis, after which PBMCs were separated by Ficoll-Histopaque density gradient centrifugation and cryopreserved in liquid nitrogen vapor phase. Analytical flow cytometry was used to check the purity and quantity of every magnetically sorted T cell population. From each sorted fraction, genomic DNA was isolated and quantified by UV absorbance on a Nanodrop 2000c. Counted from cysteine to phenylalanine, this CDR3 has 14 amino acids. Only the CDR3 region is kept as DNA, spanning 42 bases read in frame from base 1. CDR1 and CDR2 are read off the germline V gene as MGHRA and YSYEKL. The trim is 3 bases for V and 0 bases for J, with a gap of 6 bases between the germline ends.

Here the chain combines TRBV4-1 and TRBJ2-1, with an unclear D gene assignment. Sequenced: naive CD8+ T cells sorted from blood. Sample cell subset or site, as interpreted from the label and publication: CD45RA+CCR7+. The sequence came from a woman younger than 45 in good health. The CDR3 in this case is CASSQQSSYNEQFF. In nucleotide form, the sequence is TGCGCCAGCAGCCAGCAGAGCTCCTACAATGAGCAGTTCTTC.